This is a list of T cell receptor beta chains from one sample in a study of molecular identifiers for immune sequencing clone quantification. TCRdb recomputed calls from the PCR reads with MiXCR, one row per CDR3 protein. The sample gives some 580,000 distinct CDR3 sequences, 25% of which show up once; about 0.8% is in the top ten. The specimen sequenced was naive CD8+ T cells from blood, with Jurkat cell RNA spiked in. These receptor sequences come from a human donor in good health. Some libraries in this study had Jurkat cell RNA spiked in. CDR3s include the opening cysteine and the closing phenylalanine or tryptophan. Each record gives: V gene, clone size, CDR3 protein. The size entry is marked missing in some rows and otherwise reads once, few, many or a size class.

TRBV9,few,CASSVGGQASGNTIYF
TRBV20-1,few,CSARDLIEPGELFF
TRBV5-1,.,CASSPIQGEGPNEQFF
TRBV25-1,few,CASSDAGTRTLYQETQYF
TRBV10-3,.,CAISESIHEQFF
TRBV30,many,CAWGSGGNYNEQFF
TRBV6-1,.,CASSEVFRAAASGSNNEQFF
TRBV30,.,CAWSRDTYYEQYF
TRBV4-2,many,CASSPGLAQETQYF
TRBV19,few,CASSINRGHQPQHF
TRBV12-3/TRBV12-4,few,CASSASGRAEETQYF
TRBV28,many,CASSRDRNYEQYF
TRBV7-9,many,CASSRDREEKLFF
TRBV5-4,few,CASSPRGGGEQYF
TRBV6-1,few,CASTPDPSGGVYEQYF
TRBV19,many,CASGPTVSYEQYF
TRBV27,few,CASSTTGTGYYGQYF
TRBV27,.,CASSLSGGGNNEKLFF
TRBV12-3/TRBV12-4,few,CASSNAGLAGFNADTQYF
TRBV3-1,many,CASSQVGIRTEAFF
TRBV19,.,CASTYRTNYGYTF
TRBV7-6,many,CASSRWGSYSPLHF
TRBV4-1,once,CASCQESGRVNEKLFF
TRBV3-1,many,CASSQEWTAGELFF
TRBV4-1,many,CASSQGYPNAGANVLTF
TRBV5-1,many,CASSLAGRDYSYEQYF
TRBV29-1,.,CSVGRLGSYNEQFF
TRBV7-9,few,CASSYRTSGGYQETQYF
TRBV20-1,few,CSARPESTDTQYF
TRBV19,few,CAVSGTAYSNQPQHF
TRBV6-2/TRBV6-3,many,CASQDSYEQYF
TRBV5-6,.,CASSLLGKETQYF
TRBV27,many,CASSPRTGFQAFF
TRBV7-6,.,CASSLAVGLAGGGTDTQYF
TRBV6-1,.,CASSENFWQMNTGELFF
TRBV30,.,CAWSVGGWNTEAFF
TRBV2,many,CASVGGQLNTEAFF
TRBV6-5,.,CANSLAGRDGYTF
TRBV7-6,few,CASSLGGLEVINEQFF
TRBV5-1,many,CASTFARTGGYEQYF
TRBV4-1,.,CASSQVIGGSNQPQHF
TRBV19,few,CASSSDSLSYNEQFF
TRBV24-1,many,CATSAPFTGELFF
TRBV25-1,many,CASSEGDRGPTDTQYF
TRBV5-4,many,CASSFNQGNIQYF
TRBV6-2/TRBV6-3,many,CASSSRDGLSQPQHF
TRBV7-9,.,CASSQYRDNEQFF
TRBV12-3/TRBV12-4,few,CASRDDGGAYNEQFF
TRBV24-1,.,CATSDGTADSNQPQHF
TRBV2,.,CASSRLAGSSTAAQYF
TRBV4-1,many,CASSQDRLAGSYEQYF
TRBV7-9,many,CASSLLGLADDTDTQYF
TRBV27,few,CASHIGQGLAGELFF
TRBV19,.,CASSIAGIDQETQNF
TRBV30,once,CARARDSGGTDTQYF
TRBV19,few,CASSLQTSSYNEQFF
TRBV20-1,many,CSARDIGSSRDEQFF
TRBV4-1,.,CASSQKAPGTDTQYF
TRBV9,few,CASSPRDITYEQYF
TRBV20-1,.,CSARPWAGQGSNTIYF